The present entry profiles one TCR beta chain with its context. Its cognate antigen is unknown. The CDR3 covers 15 residues. The germline gives CDR1 SGHRS, CDR2 YFSETQ. The authors prepared UMI-labeled TRB cDNA libraries by 5' RACE. TCRdb reprocessed the 5' RACE reads, keeping one entry per CDR3 protein, no DNA. Its table lists some 39,000 distinct CDR3 sequences. The data were obtained in a study of CXCR3-negative and CXCR3-positive naive CD8 T cells. The study, taken as a whole, reports: Relative to CXCR3-negative naive cells, CXCR3-positive naive cells had more hydrophobic TRB CDR3s. CXCR3-negative and CXCR3-positive naive cells shared comparable TRBV-TRBJ usage, but memory cells did not.

The receptor comes from a human donor in good health. Some clones in this sample may be carry-over from other donors' samples. Input material: naive CXCR3- CD8+ T cells from blood. As to subset: CD45RO-CCR7+CD27+CD95- naive CD8+ T cells lacking CXCR3 (TNR3-). The rearrangement links TRBV5-1 to TRBJ1-6; the D gene TCRdb calls, TRBD1, cannot be checked with no DNA. The CDR3 here is CASSHSWGANSPLHF.